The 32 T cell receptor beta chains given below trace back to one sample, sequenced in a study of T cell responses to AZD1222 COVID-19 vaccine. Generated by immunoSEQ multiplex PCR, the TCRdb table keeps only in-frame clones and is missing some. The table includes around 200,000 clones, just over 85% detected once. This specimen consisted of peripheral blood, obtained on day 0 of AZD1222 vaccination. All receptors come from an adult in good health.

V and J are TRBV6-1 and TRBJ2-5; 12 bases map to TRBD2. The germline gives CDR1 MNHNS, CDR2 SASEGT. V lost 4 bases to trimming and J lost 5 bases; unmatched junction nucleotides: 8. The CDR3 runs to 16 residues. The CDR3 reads CASSASSGRARETQYF. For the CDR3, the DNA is TGTGCCAGCAGTGCCTCTAGCGGGAGGGCCAGGGAGACCCAGTACTTC.

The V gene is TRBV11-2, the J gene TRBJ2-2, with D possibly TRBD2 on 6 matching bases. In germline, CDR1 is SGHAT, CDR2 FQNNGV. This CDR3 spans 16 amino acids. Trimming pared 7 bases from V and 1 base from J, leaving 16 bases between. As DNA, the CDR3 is TGTGCCAGCAAGAAGGGCGGGACGGTGAACACCGGGGAGCTGTTTTTT. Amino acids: CASKKGGTVNTGELFF.

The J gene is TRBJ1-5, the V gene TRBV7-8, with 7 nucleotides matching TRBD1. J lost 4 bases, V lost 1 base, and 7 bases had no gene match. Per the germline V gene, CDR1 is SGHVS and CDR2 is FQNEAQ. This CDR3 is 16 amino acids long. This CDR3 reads CASSLEVRTGNQPQHF. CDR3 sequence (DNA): TGTGCCAGCAGCTTAGAGGTGAGGACAGGTAATCAGCCCCAGCATTTT. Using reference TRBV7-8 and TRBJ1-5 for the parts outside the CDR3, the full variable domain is GAGVSQSPRYKVAKRGQDVALRCDPISGHVSLFWYQQALGQGPEFLTYFQNEAQLDKSGLPSDRFFAERPEGSVSTLKIQRTQQEDSAVYLCASSLEVRTGNQPQHFGDGTRLSIL.

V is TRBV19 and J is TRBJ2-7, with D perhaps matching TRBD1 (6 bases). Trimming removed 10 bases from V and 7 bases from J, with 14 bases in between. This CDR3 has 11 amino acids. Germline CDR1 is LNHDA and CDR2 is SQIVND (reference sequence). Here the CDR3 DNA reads TGTGCCACCGACAGGTCAGGAGAGCAGTACTTC. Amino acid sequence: CATDRSGEQYF.

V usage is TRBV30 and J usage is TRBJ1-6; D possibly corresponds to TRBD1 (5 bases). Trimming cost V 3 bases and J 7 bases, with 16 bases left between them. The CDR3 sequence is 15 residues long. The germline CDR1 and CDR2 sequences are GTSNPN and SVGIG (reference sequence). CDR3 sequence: CAWRGGSRGNSPLHF. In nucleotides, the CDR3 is TGTGCCTGGAGGGGGGGGTCGAGGGGCAATTCACCCCTCCACTTT.

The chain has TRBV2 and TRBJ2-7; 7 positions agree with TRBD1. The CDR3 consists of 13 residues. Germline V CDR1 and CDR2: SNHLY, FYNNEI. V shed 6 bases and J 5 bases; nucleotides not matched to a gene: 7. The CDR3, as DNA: TGTGCCAGCAGGAGACAGGGTGTCAACGAGCAGTACTTC. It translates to CASRRQGVNEQYF.

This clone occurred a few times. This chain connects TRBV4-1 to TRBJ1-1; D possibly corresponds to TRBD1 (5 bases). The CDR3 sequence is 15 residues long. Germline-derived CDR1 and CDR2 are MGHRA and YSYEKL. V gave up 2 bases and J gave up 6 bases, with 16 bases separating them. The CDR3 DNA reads TGCGCCAGCAGCCAACGCCAGGGAGAGGGCCCTGAAGCTTTCTTT. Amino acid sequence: CASSQRQGEGPEAFF.

In DNA, the CDR3 is TGTGCCATCACGCCTAGCGTAGTAAGAGAGACCCAGTACTTC. Translated, it gives CAITPSVVRETQYF. The chain recombines TRBV10-3 with TRBJ2-5, with D maybe TRBD2 (6 bases). The V and J ends lost 7 bases and 4 bases respectively, with 16 bases between them. CDR1 ENHRY and CDR2 SYGVKD come from the germline V gene. The CDR3 spans 14 residues.

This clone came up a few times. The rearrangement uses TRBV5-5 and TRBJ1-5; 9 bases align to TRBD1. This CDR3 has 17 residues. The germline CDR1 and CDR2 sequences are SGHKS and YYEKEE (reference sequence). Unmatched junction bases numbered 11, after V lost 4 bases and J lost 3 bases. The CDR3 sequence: CASSLGDRVWSNQPQHF. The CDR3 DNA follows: TGTGCCAGCAGCCTGGGGGACAGGGTTTGGTCCAATCAGCCCCAGCATTTT.

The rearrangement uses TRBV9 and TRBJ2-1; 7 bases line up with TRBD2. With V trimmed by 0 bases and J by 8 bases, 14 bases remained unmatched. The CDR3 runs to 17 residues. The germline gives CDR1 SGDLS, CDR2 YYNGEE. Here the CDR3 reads CASSVALGDYGVYEQFF. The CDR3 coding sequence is TGTGCCAGCAGCGTAGCTTTAGGGGACTATGGGGTCTATGAGCAGTTCTTC.

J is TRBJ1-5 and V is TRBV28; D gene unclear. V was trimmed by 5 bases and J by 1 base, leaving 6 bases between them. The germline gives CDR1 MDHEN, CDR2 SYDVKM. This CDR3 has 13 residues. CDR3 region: CASSPPSNQPQHF. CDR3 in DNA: TGTGCCAGCAGTCCCCCGAGCAATCAGCCCCAGCATTTT.

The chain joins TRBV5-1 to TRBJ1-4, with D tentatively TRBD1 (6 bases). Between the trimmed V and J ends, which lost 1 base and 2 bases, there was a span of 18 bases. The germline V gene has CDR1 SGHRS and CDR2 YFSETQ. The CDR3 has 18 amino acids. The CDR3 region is CASSLQGTTRLTNEKLFF. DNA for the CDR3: TGCGCCAGCAGCTTGCAGGGGACAACCCGGCTGACTAATGAAAAACTGTTTTTT.

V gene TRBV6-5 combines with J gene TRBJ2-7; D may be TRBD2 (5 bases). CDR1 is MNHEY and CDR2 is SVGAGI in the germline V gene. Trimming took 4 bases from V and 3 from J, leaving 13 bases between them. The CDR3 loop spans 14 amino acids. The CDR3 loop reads CASSSLIGNYEQYF. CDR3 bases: TGTGCCAGCAGTTCCCTTATCGGGAACTACGAGCAGTACTTC.

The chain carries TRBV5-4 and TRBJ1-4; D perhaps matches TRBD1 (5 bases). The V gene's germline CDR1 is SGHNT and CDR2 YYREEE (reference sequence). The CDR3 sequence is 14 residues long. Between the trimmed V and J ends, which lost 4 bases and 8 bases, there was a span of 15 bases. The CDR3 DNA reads TGTGCCAGCAGCCGCCAGGGAGGTCGGGAAAAACTGTTTTTT. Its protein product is CASSRQGGREKLFF.

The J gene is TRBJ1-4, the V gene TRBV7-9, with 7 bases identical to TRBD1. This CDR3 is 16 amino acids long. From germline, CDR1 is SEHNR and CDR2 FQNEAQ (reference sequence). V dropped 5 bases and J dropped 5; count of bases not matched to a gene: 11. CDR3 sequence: CASSPGQPILNEKLFF. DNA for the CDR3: TGTGCCAGCAGCCCGGGACAGCCCATCCTAAATGAAAAACTGTTTTTT.

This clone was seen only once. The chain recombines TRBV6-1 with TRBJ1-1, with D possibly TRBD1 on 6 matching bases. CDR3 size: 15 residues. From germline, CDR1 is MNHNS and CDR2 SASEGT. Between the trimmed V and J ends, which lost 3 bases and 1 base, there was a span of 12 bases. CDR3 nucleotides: TGTGCCAGCAGTGAGACAGGCGCCGGGAACACTGAAGCTTTCTTT. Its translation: CASSETGAGNTEAFF.

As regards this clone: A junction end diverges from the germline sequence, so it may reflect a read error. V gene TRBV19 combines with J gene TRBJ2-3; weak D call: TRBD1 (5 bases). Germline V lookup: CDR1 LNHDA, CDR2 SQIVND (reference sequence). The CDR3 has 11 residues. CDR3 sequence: CASSIDRVRIF. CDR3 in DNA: TGTGCCAGTAGTATAGACAGGGTAAGGATTTTT.

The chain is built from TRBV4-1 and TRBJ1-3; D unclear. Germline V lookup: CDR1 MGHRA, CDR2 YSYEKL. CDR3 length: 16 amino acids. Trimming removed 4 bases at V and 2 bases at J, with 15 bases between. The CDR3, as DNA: TGCGCCAGCAGCCCAGAGACGGTGGGTGCTGGAAACACCATATATTTT. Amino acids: CASSPETVGAGNTIYF.

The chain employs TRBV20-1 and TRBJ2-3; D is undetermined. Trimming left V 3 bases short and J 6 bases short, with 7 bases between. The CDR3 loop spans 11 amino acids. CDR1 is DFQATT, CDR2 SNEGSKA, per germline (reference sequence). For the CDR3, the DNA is TGCAGTGCTAGTAGAGCGGATACGCAGTATTTT. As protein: CSASRADTQYF.

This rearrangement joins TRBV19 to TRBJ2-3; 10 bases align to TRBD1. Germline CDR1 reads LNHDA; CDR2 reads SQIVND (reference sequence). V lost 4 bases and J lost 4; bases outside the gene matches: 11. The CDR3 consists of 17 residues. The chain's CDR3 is CASSRLTGGSYADTQYF. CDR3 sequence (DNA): TGTGCCAGTAGTAGACTGACAGGGGGCAGTTATGCAGATACGCAGTATTTT.

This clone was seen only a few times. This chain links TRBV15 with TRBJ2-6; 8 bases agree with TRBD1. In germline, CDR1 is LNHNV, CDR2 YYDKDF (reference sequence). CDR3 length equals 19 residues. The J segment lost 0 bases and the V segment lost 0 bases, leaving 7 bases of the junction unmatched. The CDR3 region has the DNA TGTGCCACCAGCAGAGATAGGGGGACAGGAGTCTCTGGGGCCAACGTCCTGACTTTC. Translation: CATSRDRGTGVSGANVLTF.

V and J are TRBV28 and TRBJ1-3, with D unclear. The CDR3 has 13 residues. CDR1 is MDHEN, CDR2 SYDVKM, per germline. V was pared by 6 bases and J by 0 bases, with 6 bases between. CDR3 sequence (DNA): TGTGCCAGCAGGCGAGACTCTGGAAACACCATATATTTT. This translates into CASRRDSGNTIYF.

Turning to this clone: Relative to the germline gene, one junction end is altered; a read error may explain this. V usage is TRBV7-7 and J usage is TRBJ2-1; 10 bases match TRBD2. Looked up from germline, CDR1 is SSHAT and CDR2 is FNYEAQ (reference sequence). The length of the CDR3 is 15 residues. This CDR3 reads CASSLEAGGPYEQFF. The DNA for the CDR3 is TGTGCTAGCAGCTTAGAAGCGGGAGGGCCCTATGAGCAGTTCTTC.

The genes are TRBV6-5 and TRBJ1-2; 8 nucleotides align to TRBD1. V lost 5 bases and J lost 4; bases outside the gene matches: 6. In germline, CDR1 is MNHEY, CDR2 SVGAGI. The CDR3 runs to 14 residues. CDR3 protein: CASSRQGTSYGYTF. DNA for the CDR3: TGTGCCAGCAGTCGACAGGGGACGAGCTATGGCTACACCTTC.

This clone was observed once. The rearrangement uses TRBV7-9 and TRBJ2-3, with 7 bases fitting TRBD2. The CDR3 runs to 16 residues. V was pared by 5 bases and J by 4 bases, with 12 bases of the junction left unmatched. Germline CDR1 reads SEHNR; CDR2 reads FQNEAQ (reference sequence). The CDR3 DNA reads TGTGCCAGCAGCCCCGTAGGAGGCGGGAGAGCAGATACGCAGTATTTT. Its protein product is CASSPVGGGRADTQYF.

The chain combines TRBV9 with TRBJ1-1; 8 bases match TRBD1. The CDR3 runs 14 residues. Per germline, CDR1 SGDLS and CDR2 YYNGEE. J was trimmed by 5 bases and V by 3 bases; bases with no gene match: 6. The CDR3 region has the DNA TGTGCCAGCAGCGATCAGGGGGCAGGGACTGAAGCTTTCTTT. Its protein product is CASSDQGAGTEAFF.

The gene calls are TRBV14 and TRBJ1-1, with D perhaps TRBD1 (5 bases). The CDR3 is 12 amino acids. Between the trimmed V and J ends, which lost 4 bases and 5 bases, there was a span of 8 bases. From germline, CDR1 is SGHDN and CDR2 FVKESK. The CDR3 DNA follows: TGTGCCAGCAGCCCAGGGAGGACTGAAGCTTTCTTT. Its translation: CASSPGRTEAFF.

In DNA form, the CDR3 reads TGTGCCAGTAGTACCCGGGACATCACCCACGAGCAGTACTTC. Protein product: CASSTRDITHEQYF. The chain is built from TRBV19 and TRBJ2-7, with TRBD1 as a possible D gene (6 bases). In germline, CDR1 is LNHDA, CDR2 SQIVND (reference sequence). V was cut by 4 bases and J by 5 bases, with 15 bases left in between. This CDR3 is 14 amino acids long.

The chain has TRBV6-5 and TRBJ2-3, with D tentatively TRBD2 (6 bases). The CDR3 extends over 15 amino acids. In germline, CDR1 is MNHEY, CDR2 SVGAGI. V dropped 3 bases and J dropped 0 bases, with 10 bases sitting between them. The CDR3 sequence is CASSYSGTSTDTQYF. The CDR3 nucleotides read TGTGCCAGCAGTTATTCCGGGACTAGCACAGATACGCAGTATTTT.

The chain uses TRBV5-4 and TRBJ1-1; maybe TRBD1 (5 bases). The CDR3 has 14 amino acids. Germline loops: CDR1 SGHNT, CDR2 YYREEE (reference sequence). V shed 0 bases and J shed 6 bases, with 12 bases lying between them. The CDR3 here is CASSLGGGVAEAFF. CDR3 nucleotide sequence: TGTGCCAGCAGCTTGGGTGGGGGTGTGGCTGAAGCTTTCTTT.

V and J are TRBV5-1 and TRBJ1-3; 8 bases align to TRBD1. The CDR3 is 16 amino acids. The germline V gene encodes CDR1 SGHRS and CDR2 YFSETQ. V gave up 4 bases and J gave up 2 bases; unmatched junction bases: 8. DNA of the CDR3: TGCGCCAGCAGCCAAGCGGACAGGGTGGCTGGAAACACCATATATTTT. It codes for CASSQADRVAGNTIYF.

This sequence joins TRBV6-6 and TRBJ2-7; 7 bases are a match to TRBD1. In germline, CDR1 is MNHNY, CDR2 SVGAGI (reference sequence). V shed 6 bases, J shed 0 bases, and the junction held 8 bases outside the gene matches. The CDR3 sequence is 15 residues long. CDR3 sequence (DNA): TGTGCCAGCAGGATCCAACAGGGGATCTCCTACGAGCAGTACTTC. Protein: CASRIQQGISYEQYF.